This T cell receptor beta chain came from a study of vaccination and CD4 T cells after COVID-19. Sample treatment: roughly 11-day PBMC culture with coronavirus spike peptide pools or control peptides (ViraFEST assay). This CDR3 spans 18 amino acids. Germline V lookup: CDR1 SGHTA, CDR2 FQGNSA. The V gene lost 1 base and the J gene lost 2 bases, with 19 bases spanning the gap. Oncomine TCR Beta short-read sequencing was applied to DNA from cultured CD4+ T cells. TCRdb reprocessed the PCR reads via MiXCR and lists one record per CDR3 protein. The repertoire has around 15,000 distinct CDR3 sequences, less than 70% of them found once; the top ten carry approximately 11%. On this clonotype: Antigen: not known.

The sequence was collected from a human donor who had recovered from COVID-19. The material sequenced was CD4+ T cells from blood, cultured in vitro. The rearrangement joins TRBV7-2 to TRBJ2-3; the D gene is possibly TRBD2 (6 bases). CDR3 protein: CASSLEPIAATHTDTQYF. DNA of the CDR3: TGTGCCAGCAGCTTAGAGCCAATAGCGGCGACGCACACAGATACGCAGTATTTT. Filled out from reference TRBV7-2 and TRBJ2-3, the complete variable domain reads GAGVSQSPSNKVTEKGKDVELRCDPISGHTALYWYRQSLGQGLEFLIYFQGNSAPDKSGLPSDRFSAERTGGSVSTLTIQRTQQEDSAVYLCASSLEPIAATHTDTQYFGPGTRLTVL.